This section outlines one TCR beta chain sequence together with its context. This clonotype is labeled medium-sized (0.01 to 0.1%). What antigen it recognizes has not been identified. No much larger clone exists at a distance of one base, and base qualities are not known. SuperScript III was used to reverse transcribe 500 ng RNA with primers targeting the alpha and beta constant regions. Separate libraries for the alpha and beta chains were generated through chain-specific third strand synthesis that incorporated multiplexing indices. To avoid primer bias, the protocol used one single primer pair to amplify every rearrangement within a chain, and the protocol also attached molecular barcodes to each cDNA molecule. Purified cDNA was ligated with T4 RNA Ligase 1 onto a 5' RACE adapter bearing a random hexamer and the SP2 sequencing primer site. Second strand synthesis was performed with Phusion polymerase and primed from the SP2 site, and slow temperature ramps were applied to favor optimal annealing. The 12-nucleotide barcode on each molecule comprised two random hexamer sequences, both introduced before amplification and concatenated. A brief initial PCR introduced P5 and P7 adapter elements together with a second index, and an approximately 25-cycle amplification PCR using P5s and P7 primers was subsequently performed. The libraries went through 27 PCR cycles in total, were quantified on a Qubit, were sized on a Bioanalyzer, and were diluted to roughly 4 nM. Sequencing of the normalized libraries was done on an Illumina MiSeq using 2 x 250 paired-end kits. Into around 9.4 ul Tris-Cl, the reverse transcription reactions were eluted following cleanup on MinElute columns. Adapter ligations were incubated for 20 to 25 hours at 16 degrees C and subsequently purified with AMPure XP beads at a 1:1 ratio. The authors' analysis ran thus. Demultiplexed FASTQ files were processed with a modified Decombinator that output V, J, insert and barcode information. Sequences sharing a barcode but differing from the dominant sequence were discarded as errors, and barcodes clustered at Levenshtein distance 3 were counted to estimate original cDNA molecules. Downstream analyses used R packages ineq, vegan, igraph and RCytoscape, with IMGT nomenclature and CDR3 definitions. V gene usage was computed over distinct sequences, each TCR counted once to avoid skew from clonal expansion. Unique CDR3 amino acid sequences within a donor were connected in similarity networks whenever two sequences differed by a single Levenshtein edit. Published HIV-specific CDR3s (around 90 alpha, 550 to 800 beta) and CMV-specific CDR3s (roughly twelve alpha, roughly 250 beta) were compiled and searched for in the repertoires. Lower sequence numbers were not the cause of the decreased diversity in patients, as random subsampling to size-matched repertoires showed. TCRdb reran the public reads through fastp at Q25 and MiXCR, keeping productive beta chains. Identical CDR3 protein sequences are pooled into one entry, listed with their most common genes and DNA. The V and J calls and clone size are TCRdb's, not the authors'. The sample table shows more than 5,500 distinct CDR3 sequences, and about 10% are seen once. Around 30% of the sample belongs to the ten largest clones.

This sample stems from a study of HIV-infected patients and healthy controls (dated by TCRdb to about 2014). For the wider study: CD4 counts rose modestly but significantly in most of the 16 patients after three months of therapy, yet stayed below normal ranges. Whether deep TCR repertoire sequencing of small blood samples from HIV patients could capture immune perturbation and reconstitution was tested in the study. After a further year of therapy, viral load was undetectable in all patients, having already become undetectable in about 75% of the 16 patients by the second bleed. Relative to controls, total CDR3 counts per chain did not differ significantly, and patients lacked overall T-cell lymphocytopenia. The CD4:CD8 ratio rose slightly, whereas CD8 counts showed no consistent shift during early therapy. The research as a whole found: Only roughly 14 weeks of therapy was reflected in the treated samples, a period arguably too short to observe immune reconstitution given low adult thymic output. The study cohorts differed slightly in age and sex profile, but those differences did not account for the observed differences in diversity. Processing was restricted to sixteen HIV-infected individuals, which the authors judged to be a major constraint on the generalizability of the findings. Pairing of alpha and beta chains was not determined in the samples. Unequal numbers of distinct sequences between patients and controls complicated comparisons, and size-matching overweighted rare events from HIV-infected data. MAIT cell alpha-chain CDR3s were found at high frequency in healthy controls but were severely depleted in HIV+ repertoires. Roughly threefold more distinct CDR3s and higher Shannon diversity were observed in healthy control repertoires than in untreated HIV+ repertoires. Eight alpha and eight beta V genes showed significantly different mean usage between HIV-infected patients and controls. Donor HLA types were not determined in the study. During therapy, a significant decrease in frequency was seen for HIV-associated CDR3s, whereas no significant change was found for CMV-associated CDR3s, although most of them became more frequent. The use of whole blood limited sequencing depth and precluded separation of the dynamics of distinct T-cell subpopulations. In HIV-infected patients, the apparent post-therapy recovery of the Gini index was not replicated in size-matched repertoire data. Significantly higher mean Gini indices were seen in HIV-infected repertoires than in controls, possibly reflecting oligoclonality. Both the Jaccard index and the count of highly shared sequences showed that healthy controls shared more CDR3s between individuals than HIV+ patients did.

The study collected follow-up blood from HIV-infected patients roughly three months, about 14 weeks, after antiretroviral therapy began. Since whole blood was used without any cell fractionation, the repertoire reflected all peripheral T cells in unsorted form. For RNA extraction, about 2.7 ml of peripheral blood was collected into Tempus tubes. Treatment interruptions were among the grounds for excluding patients from enrollment, as were febrile or AIDS-related illness, tumors, hepatitis B or C coinfection, immunomodulatory therapy and recent vaccination. The TURBO-DNase kit was used to remove leftover genomic DNA, and GLOBINclear was used to deplete globin mRNA. The receptor was isolated from an adult with HIV infection. This specimen consisted of blood, obtained during antiretroviral therapy.

This receptor has the CDR3 CASSETPTNEQYF. The DNA is as follows: TGCGCCAGCAGTGAGACACCCACGAACGAGCAGTACTTC. The chain couples TRBV10-2 to TRBJ2-7; the D gene cannot be named for sure. From cysteine to phenylalanine, the CDR3 is 13 amino acids long. Only the CDR3 DNA stays, 39 bases, in frame from base 1. From the germline V gene, CDR1 is WSHSY and CDR2 is SAAADI. V and J are truncated by 2 bases and 5 bases respectively, leaving an intervening sequence of 10 bases.